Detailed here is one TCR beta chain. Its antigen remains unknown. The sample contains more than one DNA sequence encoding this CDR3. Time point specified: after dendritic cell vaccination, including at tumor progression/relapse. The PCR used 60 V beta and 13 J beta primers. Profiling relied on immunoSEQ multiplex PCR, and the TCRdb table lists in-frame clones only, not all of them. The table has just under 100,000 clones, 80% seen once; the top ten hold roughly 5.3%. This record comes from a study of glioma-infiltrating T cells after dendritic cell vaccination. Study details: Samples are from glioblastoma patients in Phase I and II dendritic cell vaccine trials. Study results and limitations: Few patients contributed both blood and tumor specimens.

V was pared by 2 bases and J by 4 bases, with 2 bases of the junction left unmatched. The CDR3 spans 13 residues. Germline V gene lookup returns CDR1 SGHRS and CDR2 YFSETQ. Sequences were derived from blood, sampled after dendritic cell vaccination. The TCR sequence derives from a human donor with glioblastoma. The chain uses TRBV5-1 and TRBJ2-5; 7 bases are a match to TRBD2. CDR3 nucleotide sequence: TGCGCCAGCAGCTTTACGGGGGGAGAGACCCAGTACTTC. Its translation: CASSFTGGETQYF.